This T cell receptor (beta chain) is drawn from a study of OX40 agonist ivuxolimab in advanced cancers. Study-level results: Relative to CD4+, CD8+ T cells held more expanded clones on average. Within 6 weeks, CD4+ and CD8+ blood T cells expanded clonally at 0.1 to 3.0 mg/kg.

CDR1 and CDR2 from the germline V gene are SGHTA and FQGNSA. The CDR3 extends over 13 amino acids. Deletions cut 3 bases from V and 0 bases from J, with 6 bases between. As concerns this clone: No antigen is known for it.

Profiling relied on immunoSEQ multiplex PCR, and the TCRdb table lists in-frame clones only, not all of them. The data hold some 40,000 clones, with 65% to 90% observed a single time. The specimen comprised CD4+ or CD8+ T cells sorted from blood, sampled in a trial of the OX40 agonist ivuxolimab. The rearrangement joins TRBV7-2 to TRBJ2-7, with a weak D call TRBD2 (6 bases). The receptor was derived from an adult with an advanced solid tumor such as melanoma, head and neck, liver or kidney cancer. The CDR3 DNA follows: TGTGCCAGCAGCTTGCGGGACTCCTACGAGCAGTACTTC. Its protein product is CASSLRDSYEQYF.